This is a list of T cell receptor beta chains from one sample in a study of neurological immune-mediated disorders. In TCRdb, the 5' RACE reads were re-called with MiXCR into one record per CDR3 protein. The sample has some 34,000 distinct CDR3 sequences, approximately 1.6% seen once; the top ten hold around 9.2%. The specimen was PBMCs. The source of these receptors is a woman aged 25 to 39 with multiple sclerosis. Both conserved end residues are part of each CDR3. The order of the fields is D gene, J gene, clone size, V gene, CDR3 protein, CDR3 DNA. D genes are given only for firm matches. Some rows have no size entry. The others give once, few or many, or a class for an expanded clone.

TRBD2 TRBJ2-1 many TRBV5-1 CASSLSGERDNEQFF TGCGCCAGCAGCCTTAGCGGGGAAAGGGACAATGAGCAGTTCTTC
NA TRBJ1-4 many TRBV20-1 CSARDGESRENEKLFF TGCAGTGCTAGAGATGGGGAGTCAAGGGAGAATGAAAAACTGTTTTTT
NA TRBJ1-2 many TRBV3-1 CASSQEYGALYGYTF TGTGCCAGCAGCCAAGAATACGGGGCGTTATATGGCTACACCTTC
NA TRBJ1-1 many TRBV27 CASRNKDRLNTEAFF TGTGCCAGCAGAAATAAAGACAGGCTGAACACTGAAGCTTTCTTT
NA TRBJ1-3 many TRBV10-3 CAIREGAGNTIYF TGTGCCATCAGGGAGGGGGCTGGAAACACCATATATTTT
TRBD2 TRBJ2-3 many TRBV7-2 CASSLAPTSGGVDTQYF TGTGCCAGCAGCTTAGCCCCTACTAGCGGGGGGGTGGATACGCAGTATTTT
NA TRBJ2-2 many TRBV3-1 CASSLSGLSNTGELFF TGTGCCAGCAGCCTGTCGGGACTGTCGAACACCGGGGAGCTGTTTTTT
NA TRBJ2-1 many TRBV10-3 CAISEPLTGSYNEQFF TGTGCCATCAGTGAGCCCCTTACCGGCTCCTACAATGAGCAGTTCTTC
TRBD1 TRBJ1-5 few TRBV2 CASSEHLQGQPQHF TGTGCCAGCAGCGAACACCTACAGGGGCAGCCCCAGCATTTT
NA TRBJ2-2 many TRBV10-3 CAISAIGELFF TGTGCCATCAGCGCAATCGGGGAGCTGTTTTTT
TRBD2 TRBJ2-3 NA TRBV27 CASSLWRLAGVDSTDTQYF TGTGCCAGCAGTTTATGGCGACTAGCGGGGGTAGACAGCACAGATACGCAGTATTTT
NA TRBJ1-2 many TRBV9 CASRGAESYTF TGTGCCAGCAGGGGTGCGGAGAGCTACACCTTC
NA TRBJ1-1 many TRBV14 CASSPSWWAGNTEAFF TGTGCCAGCAGCCCGTCCTGGTGGGCAGGGAACACTGAAGCTTTCTTT
NA TRBJ2-3 many TRBV20-1 CSAFAGAQGDTQYF TGCAGTGCTTTCGCGGGGGCCCAAGGAGATACGCAGTATTTT
TRBD1 TRBJ1-1 many TRBV5-6 CASSFPDRGTEAFF TGTGCCAGCAGCTTCCCCGACAGGGGGACTGAAGCTTTCTTT
NA TRBJ1-2 many TRBV4-3 CASSQGPTNYGYTF TGCGCCAGCAGCCAAGGGCCAACTAACTATGGCTACACCTTC
TRBD1 TRBJ1-1 many TRBV5-1 CASSNVPGQLTEAFF TGCGCCAGCAGCAACGTCCCGGGACAGCTCACTGAAGCTTTCTTT
NA TRBJ2-7 many TRBV7-2 CASSPSGDLYEQYF TGTGCCAGCAGCCCCTCGGGGGACCTCTACGAGCAGTACTTC
NA TRBJ2-3 many TRBV15 CATSRDPANTQYF TGTGCCACCAGCAGAGATCCCGCTAATACGCAGTATTTT
NA TRBJ2-4 many TRBV20-1 CSASYRNIQYF TGCAGTGCTAGCTACAGAAACATTCAGTACTTC
NA TRBJ2-7 many TRBV10-3 CASGDRVSGGNYEQYF TGTGCCAGCGGGGACAGGGTCAGCGGGGGCAACTACGAGCAGTACTTC
TRBD2 TRBJ2-5 many TRBV11-3 CASSSGTSGGAETQYF TGTGCCAGCAGCTCCGGGACTAGCGGGGGGGCTGAGACCCAGTACTTC